These 3 T cell receptor beta chains share one sample of origin, sequenced in a study of T cells in Graves' hyperthyroidism and ophthalmopathy. From RNA transcripts, TCR beta CDR3 regions were amplified. With the HTBI primer set, the TCR CDR3 went through a first round of RT-PCR. TCRdb itself ran the multiplex PCR reads through MiXCR, one entry per CDR3 protein. The sample includes more than 450,000 distinct CDR3 sequences, 12% to 15% of them seen just once. Sequenced material: blood. The receptor set was obtained from a woman in her thirties or forties with Graves' hyperthyroidism.

This clonotype was seen many times. The gene calls are TRBV7-9 and TRBJ2-1, with 7 bases that match TRBD2. J was trimmed by 8 bases and V by 1 base; bases with no gene match: 14. Germline CDR1 reads SEHNR; CDR2 reads FQNEAQ (reference sequence). This CDR3 has 17 residues. For the CDR3, the DNA is TGTGCCAGCAGCTTAGGGCGGGAGACCTCGCTTACGCATGAGCAGTTCTTC. Residues: CASSLGRETSLTHEQFF.

This clonotype has a handful of counts. The CDR3 DNA follows: TGTGCCACCAGCAGAGATGGGGCTAATGAAAAACTGTTTTTT. This sequence encodes CATSRDGANEKLFF. This chain joins TRBV15 and TRBJ1-4, with unresolved D. Germline V gene sequence: CDR1 LNHNV, CDR2 YYDKDF (reference sequence). The CDR3 has 14 amino acids. V lost 0 bases, J lost 3 bases, and 5 bases lay in between.

This chain connects TRBV6-1 to TRBJ2-6, with D perhaps given as TRBD1 or TRBD2 (5 bases each). This CDR3 spans 18 amino acids. With 6 bases removed from V and 0 bases from J, the gap between germline ends came to 18 bases. The germline CDR1 and CDR2 sequences are MNHNS and SASEGT. CDR3 region: CASRGTLGLYSGANVLTF. CDR3 in DNA: TGTGCCAGCAGAGGGACCCTAGGGCTCTACTCTGGGGCCAACGTCCTGACTTTC.